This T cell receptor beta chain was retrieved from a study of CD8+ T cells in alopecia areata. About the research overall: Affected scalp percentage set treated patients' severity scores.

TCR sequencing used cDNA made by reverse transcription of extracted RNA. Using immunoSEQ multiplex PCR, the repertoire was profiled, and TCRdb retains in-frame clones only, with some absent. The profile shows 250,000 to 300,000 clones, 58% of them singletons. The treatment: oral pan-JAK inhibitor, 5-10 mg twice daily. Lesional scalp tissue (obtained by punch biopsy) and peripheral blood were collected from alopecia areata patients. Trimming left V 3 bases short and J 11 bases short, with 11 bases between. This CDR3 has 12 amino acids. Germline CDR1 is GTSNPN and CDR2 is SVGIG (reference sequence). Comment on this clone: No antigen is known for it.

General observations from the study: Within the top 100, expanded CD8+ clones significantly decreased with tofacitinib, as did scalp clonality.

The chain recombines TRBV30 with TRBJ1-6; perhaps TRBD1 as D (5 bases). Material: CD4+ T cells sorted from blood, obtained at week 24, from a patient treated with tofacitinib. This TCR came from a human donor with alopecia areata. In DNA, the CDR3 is TGTGCCTGGAGACTTACAGGTACACCCCTCCACTTT. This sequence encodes CAWRLTGTPLHF.